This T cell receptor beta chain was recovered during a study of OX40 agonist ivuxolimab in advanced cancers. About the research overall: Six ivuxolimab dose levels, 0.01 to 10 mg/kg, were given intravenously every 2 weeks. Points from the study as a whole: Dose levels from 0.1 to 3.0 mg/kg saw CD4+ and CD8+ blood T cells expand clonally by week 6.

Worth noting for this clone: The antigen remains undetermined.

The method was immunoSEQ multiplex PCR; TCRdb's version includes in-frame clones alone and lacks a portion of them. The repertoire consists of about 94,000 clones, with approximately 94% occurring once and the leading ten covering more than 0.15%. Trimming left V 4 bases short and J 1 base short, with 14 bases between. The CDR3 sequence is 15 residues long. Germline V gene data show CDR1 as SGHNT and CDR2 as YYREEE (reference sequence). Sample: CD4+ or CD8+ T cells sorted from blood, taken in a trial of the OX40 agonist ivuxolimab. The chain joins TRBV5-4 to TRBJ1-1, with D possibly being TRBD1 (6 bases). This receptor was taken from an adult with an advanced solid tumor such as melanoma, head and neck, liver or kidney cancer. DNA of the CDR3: TGTGCCAGCAGCGGCGTAGGGGGGCCGAACACTGAAGCTTTCTTT. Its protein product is CASSGVGGPNTEAFF.